Below, 20 T cell receptor beta chains from the same sample are listed, as sequenced in a study of control samples from healthy donors and cancer patients. TCRdb's copy holds only in-frame clones and misses some; the assay was immunoSEQ multiplex PCR. The sample contains 70,000 or so clones, approximately 80% of which appear only once. Sample: blood. These receptors all stem from a man aged 45-60 years in good health.

The CDR3 region has the DNA TGTGCCAGCAGCTTAGAGGTCATAGTAGTCAGCGGGAGGGATACCGGGGAGCTGTTTTTT. Residues: CASSLEVIVVSGRDTGELFF. The chain combines TRBV7-8 with TRBJ2-2; TRBD2 matches 10 bases. This CDR3 contains 20 residues. CDR1 is SGHVS, CDR2 FQNEAQ, per germline. V gave up 1 base and J gave up 5 bases; unmatched junction bases: 16.

This rearrangement joins TRBV4-3 to TRBJ1-4; D gene unclear. Looked up from germline, CDR1 is LGHNA and CDR2 is YSLEER. CDR3 length equals 15 residues. Trimming removed 6 bases at V and 0 bases at J, with 11 bases between. CDR3: CASRPTITTNEKLFF. The CDR3 DNA reads TGCGCCAGCAGGCCAACGATCACAACTAATGAAAAACTGTTTTTT.

A single count supports this clone. The V and J genes are TRBV7-2 and TRBJ1-6; tentative D call: TRBD1 (6 bases). Germline V CDR1 and CDR2: SGHTA, FQGNSA. The germline V and J ends were trimmed by 2 bases and 9 bases, with 20 bases remaining between them. The CDR3 totals 17 residues. The CDR3 DNA reads TGTGCCAGCAGCTTATGGGGAACGGACAGTTCCCTTTCACCCCTCCACTTT. This encodes CASSLWGTDSSLSPLHF.

The chain employs TRBV19 and TRBJ2-1, with D hard to call. The CDR3 runs 15 residues. Trimming left V 7 bases short and J 3 bases short, with 16 bases between. CDR1 and CDR2 (germline): LNHDA, SQIVND (reference sequence). CDR3: CASTRNTVFYNEQFF. The CDR3 DNA reads TGTGCCAGTACGAGGAACACGGTTTTCTACAATGAGCAGTTCTTC.

This rearrangement joins TRBV7-8 to TRBJ2-7; 8 bases are shared with TRBD1. The CDR3 runs to 14 residues. Germline V gene lookup returns CDR1 SGHVS and CDR2 FQNEAQ. Losses at the gene ends were 4 bases for V and 4 bases for J; bases not matched to a gene: 6. In DNA form, the CDR3 reads TGTGCCAGCAGCTCTGGACAGGGAATTTACGAGCAGTACTTC. Translation: CASSSGQGIYEQYF.

This clone occurred once. The chain carries TRBV7-2 and TRBJ2-1, with 9 positions matching TRBD2. The germline V gene has CDR1 SGHTA and CDR2 FQGNSA. CDR3 length equals 14 residues. The V gene end was trimmed by 6 bases and the J gene end by 4 bases; junction bases not matched to a gene: 4. CDR3 sequence (DNA): TGTGCCAGCAGTCCGGGACTAGCTTACAATGAGCAGTTCTTC. Its protein is CASSPGLAYNEQFF.

V usage is TRBV5-1 and J usage is TRBJ2-1; D ambiguous. V gave up 2 bases and J gave up 4 bases, with 10 bases separating them. Germline CDR1 SGHRS, CDR2 YFSETQ. The CDR3 is 14 residues long. CDR3 DNA: TGCGCCAGCAGCTTTTCCGACGGTTACAATGAGCAGTTCTTC. It codes for CASSFSDGYNEQFF.

This clone was picked up one time. This chain uses TRBV5-4 with TRBJ1-2; the D is unclear. Germline loops: CDR1 SGHNT, CDR2 YYREEE (reference sequence). The CDR3 has 16 residues. Trimming stripped 4 bases from V and 8 bases from J, with 24 bases between. In nucleotides, the CDR3 is TGTGCCAGCAGCCCGGAAGTGGGAGGGCCGTCGGCCGGCTACACCTTC. Its translation: CASSPEVGGPSAGYTF.

The V gene is TRBV10-3, the J gene TRBJ2-1, with 14 bases matching TRBD2. This CDR3 is 19 amino acids long. Looked up from germline, CDR1 is ENHRY and CDR2 is SYGVKD. V was clipped by 4 bases and J by 8 bases; unmatched bases: 16. The chain's CDR3 is CAISGGGTSGSLRIHEQFF. The CDR3 nucleotides are TGTGCCATCAGTGGAGGAGGGACTAGCGGGAGTTTGAGAATCCATGAGCAGTTCTTC.

This clone appeared a single time. V is TRBV2 and J is TRBJ2-7; D unclear. CDR3 length: 10 residues. Germline lookup yields CDR1 SNHLY and CDR2 FYNNEI. V lost 7 bases and J 3 bases, leaving 4 bases between the germline ends. CDR3 coding DNA: TGTGCCAGCACAGACTACGAGCAGTACTTC. It translates to CASTDYEQYF.

This chain joins TRBV7-9 and TRBJ1-2; 7 nucleotides align to TRBD1. The CDR3 is made up of 16 amino acids. Germline V gene sequence: CDR1 SEHNR, CDR2 FQNEAQ (reference sequence). V was clipped by 1 base and J by 1 base; unmatched bases: 6. Here the CDR3 DNA reads TGTGCCAGCAGCTTAGAGGGACAGCTACTTAACTATGGCTACACCTTC. It yields the protein CASSLEGQLLNYGYTF.

The chain employs TRBV29-1 and TRBJ2-1; D unresolved. The germline V gene encodes CDR1 SQVTM and CDR2 ANQGSEA. This CDR3 has 17 amino acids. V lost 1 base and J 4 bases, leaving 20 bases between the germline ends. CDR3 loop: CSVEARVDPLGYNEQFF. For the CDR3, the DNA is TGCAGCGTTGAAGCACGGGTGGACCCTTTGGGGTACAATGAGCAGTTCTTC.

The V call is TRBV19, the J call TRBJ2-3, with 9 bases matching TRBD2. The germline CDR1 and CDR2 sequences are LNHDA and SQIVND (reference sequence). V gave up 7 bases and J gave up 5 bases; unmatched junction bases: 13. This CDR3 region has 16 residues. The CDR3 loop reads CASTMGGGRAGDTQYF. The DNA of the CDR3 is TGTGCCAGTACCATGGGTGGCGGGAGGGCCGGAGATACGCAGTATTTT. The full variable domain, with the rest looked up from reference TRBV19 and TRBJ2-3, is DGGITQSPKYLFRKEGQNVTLSCEQNLNHDAMYWYRQDPGQGLRLIYYSQIVNDFQKGDIAEGYSVSREKKESFPLTVTSAQKNPTAFYLCASTMGGGRAGDTQYFGPGTRLTVL.

The chain links TRBV9 to TRBJ1-1, with 8 bases identical to TRBD1. V lost 4 bases and J lost 5; bases outside the gene matches: 7. This CDR3 comprises 14 residues. Germline-derived CDR1 and CDR2 are SGDLS and YYNGEE. In nucleotides, the CDR3 is TGTGCCAGCAGCACCGGACAGGGAAGGACTGAAGCTTTCTTT. Translation gives CASSTGQGRTEAFF.

The CDR3 coding sequence is TGCGCCAGCAGCCAGAGGACTAGTGTGTTCAATGAGCAGTTCTTC. Translating it yields CASSQRTSVFNEQFF. This sequence joins TRBV4-3 and TRBJ2-1; 7 nucleotides align to TRBD2. V lost 3 bases, J lost 6 bases, and 8 bases stayed unmatched. This CDR3 is built from 15 residues. Germline assignment: CDR1 LGHNA and CDR2 YSLEER.

The V gene is TRBV24-1, the J gene TRBJ2-3; possibly TRBD2 for D (6 bases). The CDR3 is 12 residues long. Trimming took off 6 bases at V and 7 bases at J, with 10 bases between the two ends. Per the germline V gene, CDR1 is KGHDR and CDR2 is SFDVKD. The CDR3 loop is CATSQGGNTQYF. Written as DNA, the CDR3 is TGTGCCACCAGTCAGGGAGGCAATACGCAGTATTTT.

The V and J genes are TRBV28 and TRBJ1-5; no firm D call. Germline loops: CDR1 MDHEN, CDR2 SYDVKM. This CDR3 has 15 residues. Trimming cost V 5 bases and J 2 bases, with 13 bases left between them. CDR3 sequence reads: CASSPMDGGNQPQHF. The CDR3 DNA follows: TGTGCCAGCAGTCCGATGGACGGTGGCAATCAGCCCCAGCATTTT.

The rearrangement links TRBV25-1 to TRBJ1-2, with D maybe TRBD1 (6 bases). CDR1 and CDR2 from the germline V gene are MGHDK and SYGVNS. There are 14 residues in the CDR3. Trimming took 3 bases from V and 2 from J, leaving 10 bases between them. In DNA, the CDR3 is TGTGCCAGCAGTGAGGGGACAACCAACTATGGCTACACCTTC. Translation gives CASSEGTTNYGYTF.

The J gene is TRBJ2-5, the V gene TRBV18; TRBD2 is a possible D gene (6 bases). The CDR3 loop spans 15 amino acids. Looked up from germline, CDR1 is KGHSH and CDR2 is LQKENI. V was pared by 3 bases and J by 2 bases, with 13 bases between. The CDR3 DNA reads as TGTGCCAGCTCACCGGCTCTAGCGATTCAAGAGACCCAGTACTTC. Its translation: CASSPALAIQETQYF. Full variable domain (missing parts from reference TRBV18 and TRBJ2-5): NAGVMQNPRHLVRRRGQEARLRCSPMKGHSHVYWYRQLPEEGLKFMVYLQKENIIDESGMPKERFSAEFPKEGPSILRIQQVVRGDSAAYFCASSPALAIQETQYFGPGTRLLVL.

The chain recombines TRBV5-1 with TRBJ1-3; no clear D gene. This CDR3 is built from 15 residues. V was pared by 4 bases and J by 0 bases, with 11 bases between. In germline, CDR1 is SGHRS, CDR2 YFSETQ. The CDR3 nucleotides are TGCGCCAGCAGCCAAAACGCAGCCTCTGGAAACACCATATATTTT. Amino acid sequence: CASSQNAASGNTIYF.